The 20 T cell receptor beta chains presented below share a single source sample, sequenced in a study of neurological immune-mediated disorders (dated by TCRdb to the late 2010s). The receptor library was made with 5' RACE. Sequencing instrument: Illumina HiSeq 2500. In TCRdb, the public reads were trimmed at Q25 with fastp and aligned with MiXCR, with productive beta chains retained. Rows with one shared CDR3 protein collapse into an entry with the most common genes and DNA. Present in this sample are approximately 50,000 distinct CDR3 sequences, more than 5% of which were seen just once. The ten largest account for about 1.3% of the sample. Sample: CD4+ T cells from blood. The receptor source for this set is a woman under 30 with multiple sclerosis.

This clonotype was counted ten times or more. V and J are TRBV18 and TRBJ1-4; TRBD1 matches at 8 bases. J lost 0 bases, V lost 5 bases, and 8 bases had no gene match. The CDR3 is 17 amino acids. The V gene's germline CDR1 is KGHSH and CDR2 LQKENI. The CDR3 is CASSTIQGASTNEKLFF. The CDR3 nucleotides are TGTGCCAGCTCAACTATCCAGGGGGCATCAACTAATGAAAAACTGTTTTTT.

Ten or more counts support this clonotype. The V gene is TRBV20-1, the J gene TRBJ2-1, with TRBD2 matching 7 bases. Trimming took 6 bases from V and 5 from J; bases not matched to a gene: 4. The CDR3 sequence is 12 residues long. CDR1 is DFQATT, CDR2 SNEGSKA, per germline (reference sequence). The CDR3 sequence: CSAAGLNNEQFF. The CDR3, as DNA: TGCAGTGCAGCGGGACTTAACAATGAGCAGTTCTTC.

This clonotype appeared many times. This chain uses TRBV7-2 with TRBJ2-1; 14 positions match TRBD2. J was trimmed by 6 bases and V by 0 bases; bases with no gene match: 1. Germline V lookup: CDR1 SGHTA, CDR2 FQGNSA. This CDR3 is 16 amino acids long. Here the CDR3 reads CASSLAGTSGSNEQFF. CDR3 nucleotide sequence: TGTGCCAGCAGCTTAGCTGGGACTAGCGGGAGCAATGAGCAGTTCTTC.

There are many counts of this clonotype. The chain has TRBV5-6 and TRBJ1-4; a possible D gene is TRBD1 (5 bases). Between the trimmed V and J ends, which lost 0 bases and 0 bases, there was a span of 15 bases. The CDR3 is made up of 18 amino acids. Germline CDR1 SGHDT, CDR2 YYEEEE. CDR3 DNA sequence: TGTGCCAGCAGCTTGGCCGTAGGGGTCTTTGCAACTAATGAAAAACTGTTTTTT. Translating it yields CASSLAVGVFATNEKLFF.

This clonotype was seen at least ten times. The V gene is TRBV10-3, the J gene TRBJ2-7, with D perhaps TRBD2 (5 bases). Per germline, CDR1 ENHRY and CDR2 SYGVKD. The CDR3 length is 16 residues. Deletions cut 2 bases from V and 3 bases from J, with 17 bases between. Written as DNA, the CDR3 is TGTGCCATCAGTGAGAGAATCGGGAAGGTTGGCTACGAGCAGTACGTC. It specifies CAISERIGKVGYEQYV.

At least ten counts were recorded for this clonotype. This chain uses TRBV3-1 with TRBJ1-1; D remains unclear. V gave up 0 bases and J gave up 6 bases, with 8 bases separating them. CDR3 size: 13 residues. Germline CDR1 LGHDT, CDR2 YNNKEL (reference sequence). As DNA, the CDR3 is TGTGCCAGCAGCCAAGAGAGGAGGGCTGAAGCTTTCTTT. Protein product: CASSQERRAEAFF.

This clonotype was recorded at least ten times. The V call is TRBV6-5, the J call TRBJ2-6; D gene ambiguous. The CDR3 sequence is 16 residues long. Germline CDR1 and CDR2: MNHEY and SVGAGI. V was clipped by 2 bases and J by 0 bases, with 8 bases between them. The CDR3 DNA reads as TGTGCCAGCAGTTACGAGGTTATCTCTGGGGCCAACGTCCTGACTTTC. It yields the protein CASSYEVISGANVLTF.

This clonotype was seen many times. The CDR3 reads CASRSRWGGVDEQFF. CDR3 coding DNA: TGTGCCAGCAGATCCCGCTGGGGAGGGGTGGATGAGCAGTTCTTC. The rearrangement uses TRBV7-2 and TRBJ2-1; 7 bases line up with TRBD2. The CDR3 runs to 15 residues. Germline CDR1 is SGHTA and CDR2 is FQGNSA. V trimming: 6 bases; J trimming: 8 bases; junction bases outside the gene matches: 13.

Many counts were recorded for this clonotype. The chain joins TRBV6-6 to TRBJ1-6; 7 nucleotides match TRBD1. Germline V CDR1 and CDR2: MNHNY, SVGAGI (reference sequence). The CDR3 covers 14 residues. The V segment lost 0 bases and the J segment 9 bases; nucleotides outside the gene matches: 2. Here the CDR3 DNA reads TGTGCCAGCAGTTACTCAGACAGGGCTTCACCCCTCCACTTT. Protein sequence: CASSYSDRASPLHF.

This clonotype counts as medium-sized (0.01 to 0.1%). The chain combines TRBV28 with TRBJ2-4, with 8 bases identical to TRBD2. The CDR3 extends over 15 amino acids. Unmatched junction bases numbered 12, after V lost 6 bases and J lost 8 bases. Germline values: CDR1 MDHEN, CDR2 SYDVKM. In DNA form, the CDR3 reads TGTGCCAGCAGCCCTCGGGGGGGAGGTGTAGACATTCAGTACTTC. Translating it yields CASSPRGGGVDIQYF.

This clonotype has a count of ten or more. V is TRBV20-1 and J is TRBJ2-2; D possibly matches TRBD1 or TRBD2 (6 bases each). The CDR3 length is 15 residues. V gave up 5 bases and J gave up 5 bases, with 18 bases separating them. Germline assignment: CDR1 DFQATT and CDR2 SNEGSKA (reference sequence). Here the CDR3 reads CSAGVGGRDTGELFF. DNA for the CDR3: TGCAGTGCTGGCGTTGGGGGGCGAGATACCGGGGAGCTGTTTTTT.

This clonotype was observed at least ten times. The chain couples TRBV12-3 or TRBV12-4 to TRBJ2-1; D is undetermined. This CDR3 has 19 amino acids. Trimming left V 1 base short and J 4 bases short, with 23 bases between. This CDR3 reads CASSLVRTATFLPYNEQFF. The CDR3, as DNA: TGTGCCAGCAGTTTAGTCAGAACGGCTACTTTCCTGCCTTACAATGAGCAGTTCTTC.

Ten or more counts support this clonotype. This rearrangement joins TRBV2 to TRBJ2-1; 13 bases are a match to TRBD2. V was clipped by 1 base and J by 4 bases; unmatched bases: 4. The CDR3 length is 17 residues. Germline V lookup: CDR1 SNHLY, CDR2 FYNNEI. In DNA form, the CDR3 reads TGTGCCAGCAGTGAAGGACTAGCGGGGGGCTTTTACAATGAGCAGTTCTTC. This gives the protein CASSEGLAGGFYNEQFF. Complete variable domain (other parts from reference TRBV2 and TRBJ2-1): EPEVTQTPSHQVTQMGQEVILRCVPISNHLYFYWYRQILGQKVEFLVSFYNNEISEKSEIFDDQFSVERPDGSNFTLKIRSTKLEDSAMYFCASSEGLAGGFYNEQFFGPGTRLTVL.

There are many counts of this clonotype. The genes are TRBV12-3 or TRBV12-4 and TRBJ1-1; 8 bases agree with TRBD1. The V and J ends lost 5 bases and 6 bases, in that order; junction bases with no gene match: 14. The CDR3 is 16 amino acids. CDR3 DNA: TGTGCCAGCAGTGTCCAGGGGGCCCCGGGCGTTTCTGAAGCTTTCTTT. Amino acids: CASSVQGAPGVSEAFF.

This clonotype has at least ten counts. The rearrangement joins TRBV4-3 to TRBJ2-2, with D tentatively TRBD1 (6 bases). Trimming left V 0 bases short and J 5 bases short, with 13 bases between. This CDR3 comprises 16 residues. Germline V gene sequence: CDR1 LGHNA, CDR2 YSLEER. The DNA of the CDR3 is TGCGCCAGCAGCCAAGATCTGGCAGGGGCAACCGGGGAGCTGTTTTTT. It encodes CASSQDLAGATGELFF.

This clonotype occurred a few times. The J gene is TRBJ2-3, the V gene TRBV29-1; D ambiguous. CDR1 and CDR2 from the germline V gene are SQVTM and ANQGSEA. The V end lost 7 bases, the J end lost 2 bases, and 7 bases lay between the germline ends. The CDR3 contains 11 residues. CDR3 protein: CSADPTDTQYF. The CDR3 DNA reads TGCAGCGCGGACCCCACAGATACGCAGTATTTT.

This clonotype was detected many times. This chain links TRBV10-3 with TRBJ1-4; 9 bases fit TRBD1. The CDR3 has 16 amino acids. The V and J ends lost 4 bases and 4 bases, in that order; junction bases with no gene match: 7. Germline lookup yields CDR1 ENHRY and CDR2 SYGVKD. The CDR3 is CAISALQGALNEKLFF. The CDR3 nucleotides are TGTGCCATCAGTGCCCTACAGGGGGCCCTTAATGAAAAACTGTTTTTT.

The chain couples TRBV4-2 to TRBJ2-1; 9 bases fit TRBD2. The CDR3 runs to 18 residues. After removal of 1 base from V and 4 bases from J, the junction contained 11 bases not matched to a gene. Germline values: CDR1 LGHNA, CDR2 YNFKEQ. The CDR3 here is CASSQVGGRAVEYNEQFF. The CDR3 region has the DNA TGTGCCAGCAGCCAAGTTGGCGGGAGGGCCGTGGAATACAATGAGCAGTTCTTC.

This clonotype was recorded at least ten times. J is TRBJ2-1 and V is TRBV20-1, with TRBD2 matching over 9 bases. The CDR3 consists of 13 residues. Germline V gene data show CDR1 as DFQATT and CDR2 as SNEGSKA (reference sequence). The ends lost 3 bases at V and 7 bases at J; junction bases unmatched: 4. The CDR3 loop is CSARGLAKNEQFF. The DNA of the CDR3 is TGCAGTGCTAGGGGACTAGCCAAGAATGAGCAGTTCTTC.

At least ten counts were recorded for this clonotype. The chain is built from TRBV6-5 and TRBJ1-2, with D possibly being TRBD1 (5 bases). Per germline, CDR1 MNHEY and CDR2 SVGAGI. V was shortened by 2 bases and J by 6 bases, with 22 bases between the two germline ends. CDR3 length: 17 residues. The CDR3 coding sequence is TGTGCCAGCAGTTACAACGACAGAACCCTTAGCGGAGATGGCTACACCTTC. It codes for CASSYNDRTLSGDGYTF.